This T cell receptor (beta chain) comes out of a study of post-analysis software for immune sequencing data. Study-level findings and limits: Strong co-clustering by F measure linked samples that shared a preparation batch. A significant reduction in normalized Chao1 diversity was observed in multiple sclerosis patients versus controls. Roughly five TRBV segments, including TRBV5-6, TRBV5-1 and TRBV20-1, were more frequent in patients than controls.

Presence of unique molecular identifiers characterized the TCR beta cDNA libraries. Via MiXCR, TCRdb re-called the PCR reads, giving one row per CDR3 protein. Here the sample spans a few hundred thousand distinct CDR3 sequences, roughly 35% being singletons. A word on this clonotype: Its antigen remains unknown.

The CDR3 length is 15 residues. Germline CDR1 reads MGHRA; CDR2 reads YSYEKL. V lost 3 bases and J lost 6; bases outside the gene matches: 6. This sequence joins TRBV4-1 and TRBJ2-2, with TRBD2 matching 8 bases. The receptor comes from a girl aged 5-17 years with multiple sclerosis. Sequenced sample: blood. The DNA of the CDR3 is TGCGCCAGCAGCCATAAGCGGGGGAGGGCCGGGGAGCTGTTTTTT. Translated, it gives CASSHKRGRAGELFF.